In this sample, the clone carrying this T cell receptor beta chain turned up a few times. Germline and junction disagree at one end, which may indicate a read error. TCRdb reprocessed the RACE reads with MiXCR, giving one entry per CDR3 protein. Among 100,000 or so distinct CDR3 sequences listed, roughly 9.6% were seen once. This specimen comes from a study of human T cells and chemical hapten exposure. The time point was: patch test 2, 6 weeks after DPC sensitization. Treatment reported: therapeutic diphenylcyclopropenone sensitization with weekly scalp DPC. This sequence was found in a man in his forties or fifties with alopecia areata. Some clones in this sample may be carry-over from other donors' samples. Sequenced material: whole blood, taken in connection with sensitization to the hapten diphenylcyclopropenone (DPC).

In nucleotides, the CDR3 is TGTGCTAGCAGCTCCTCGGTTCCAGAGACCCAGTACTTC. It is translated as CASSSSVPETQYF. This sequence joins TRBV7-7 and TRBJ2-5; no reliable D call. Germline V gene data show CDR1 as SSHAT and CDR2 as FNYEAQ (reference sequence). This CDR3 has 13 amino acids.